The 27 T cell receptor beta chains reported below all come from one sample, sequenced in a study of cytomegalovirus exposure and HLA in healthy donors. PCR amplification relied on 60 Vbeta primers (plus 13 Jbeta primers). Sequencing was performed with immunoSEQ multiplex PCR; in TCRdb, only in-frame clones are kept and a portion is missing. The sample has about 150,000 clones; 70% to 80% are singletons. The source material was PBMCs. The receptor source for this set is a young man in good health and CMV-seropositive.

The rearrangement uses TRBV6-5 and TRBJ2-5; 13 bases are a match to TRBD2. The J call is doubtful: the DNA matches TRBJ2-7 better. Germline CDR1 reads MNHEY; CDR2 reads SVGAGI. This CDR3 is built from 15 residues. CDR3 loop: CASGSRTSGRYEQYF. CDR3 nucleotides: TGTGCCAGCGGTAGTCGGACTAGCGGGAGATACGAGCAGTACTTC.

This clone was seen a handful of times. The chain employs TRBV7-2 and TRBJ2-1, with 9 bases that match TRBD2. Germline loops: CDR1 SGHTA, CDR2 FQGNSA. The CDR3 totals 17 residues. V shed 7 bases, J shed 2 bases, and the junction held 12 bases outside the gene matches. DNA of the CDR3: TGTGCCAGCACCTATAGAGGGGCGGGGGGGCCCTACAATGAGCAGTTCTTC. Protein sequence: CASTYRGAGGPYNEQFF.

The chain links TRBV6-1 to TRBJ2-3, with 11 bases aligning to TRBD2. Germline CDR1 MNHNS, CDR2 SASEGT. V gave up 7 bases and J gave up 8 bases; unmatched junction bases: 5. The CDR3 spans 13 residues. CDR3 nucleotide sequence: TGTGCCAGCACCAGGACTAGCGGGTCTACGCAGTATTTT. Translation gives CASTRTSGSTQYF.

The J gene is TRBJ1-5, the V gene TRBV10-3; D may be TRBD1 (5 bases). The CDR3 has 14 amino acids. Germline V gene lookup returns CDR1 ENHRY and CDR2 SYGVKD. The V end was cut by 8 bases, the J end by 4 bases, with 15 bases between. CDR3 region: CAIAAGGSNQPQHF. The DNA for the CDR3 is TGTGCCATCGCGGCCGGGGGGTCAAATCAGCCCCAGCATTTT.

This chain connects TRBV4-1 to TRBJ2-7, with 7 bases fitting TRBD1. The junction had 5 bases not matched to a gene; V was cut back by 0 bases and J by 3 bases. The CDR3 is made up of 15 amino acids. The germline V gene encodes CDR1 MGHRA and CDR2 YSYEKL. CDR3 amino acids: CASSQENRDSYEQYF. The CDR3 DNA reads as TGCGCCAGCAGCCAAGAAAACCGGGACAGCTACGAGCAGTACTTC.

This sequence joins TRBV19 and TRBJ1-5, with TRBD1 matching over 8 bases. V shed 8 bases, J shed 7 bases, and the junction held 4 bases outside the gene matches. This CDR3 has 12 amino acids. The germline CDR1 and CDR2 sequences are LNHDA and SQIVND (reference sequence). For the CDR3, the DNA is TGTGCCAGTGGACAGGGCAGCCAGCCCCAGCATTTT. Translated, it gives CASGQGSQPQHF.

This chain uses TRBV29-1 with TRBJ1-5, with TRBD1 matching 11 bases. Germline CDR1 reads SQVTM; CDR2 reads ANQGSEA. V was pared by 4 bases and J by 4 bases, with 9 bases of the junction left unmatched. The CDR3 is 16 amino acids. The CDR3 is CSVVFPGQGGNQPQHF. CDR3 coding DNA: TGCAGCGTTGTATTCCCGGGACAGGGGGGAAATCAGCCCCAGCATTTT. The whole variable domain, filled in from reference TRBV29-1 and TRBJ1-5, reads SAVISQKPSRDICQRGTSLTIQCQVDSQVTMMFWYRQQPGQSLTLIATANQGSEATYESGFVIDKFPISRPNLTFSTLTVSNMSPEDSSIYLCSVVFPGQGGNQPQHFGDGTRLSIL.

The chain combines TRBV2 with TRBJ2-1; 8 bases fit TRBD2. This CDR3 has 14 amino acids. Per the germline V gene, CDR1 is SNHLY and CDR2 is FYNNEI. The trim removed 5 bases at V and 8 bases at J, leaving 8 bases unmatched. The CDR3, as DNA: TGTGCCAGCAGTCCGGGACTAGGTTACGATGAGCAGTTCTTC. It codes for CASSPGLGYDEQFF. Looking up the rest from reference TRBV2 and TRBJ2-1 gives the full variable domain: EPEVTQTPSHQVTQMGQEVILRCVPISNHLYFYWYRQILGQKVEFLVSFYNNEISEKSEIFDDQFSVERPDGSNFTLKIRSTKLEDSAMYFCASSPGLGYDEQFFGPGTRLTVL.

The V and J genes are TRBV6-1 and TRBJ1-4; 7 positions agree with TRBD1. Trimming cost V 4 bases and J 14 bases; bases outside gene matches: 16. This CDR3 comprises 15 residues. Germline loops: CDR1 MNHNS, CDR2 SASEGT. CDR3: CASSAQSARGYGLFF. As DNA, the CDR3 is TGTGCCAGCAGTGCCCAATCGGCCAGGGGGTACGGGCTGTTTTTT.

This CDR3 reads CASSGRPRDTIYF. In DNA form, the CDR3 reads TGTGCCAGCAGTGGCCGACCCCGGGACACCATATATTTT. J is TRBJ1-3 and V is TRBV6-5; D unresolved. From germline, CDR1 is MNHEY and CDR2 SVGAGI. This CDR3 region has 13 residues. Trimming removed 5 bases at V and 8 bases at J, with 13 bases between.

The chain uses TRBV4-3 and TRBJ2-3, with TRBD2 identical over 9 bases. The trim removed 1 base at V and 6 bases at J, leaving 5 bases unmatched. The CDR3 length is 15 residues. Per the germline V gene, CDR1 is LGHNA and CDR2 is YSLEER. The DNA for the CDR3 is TGCGCCAGCAGCCAAGCTGGCGGGGGGGTGGATACGCAGTATTTT. It yields the protein CASSQAGGGVDTQYF.

The chain has TRBV29-1 and TRBJ2-2, with D unresolved. Looked up from germline, CDR1 is SQVTM and CDR2 is ANQGSEA. V was trimmed by 3 bases and J by 2 bases, leaving 4 bases between them. The length of the CDR3 is 12 residues. In DNA, the CDR3 is TGCAGCGTTGATTATAACACCGGGGAGCTGTTTTTT. It specifies CSVDYNTGELFF.

The J gene is TRBJ2-4, the V gene TRBV6-1; 13 nucleotides align to TRBD2. V lost 4 bases to trimming and J lost 6 bases; unmatched junction nucleotides: 9. There are 17 residues in the CDR3. Germline loops: CDR1 MNHNS, CDR2 SASEGT. Written as DNA, the CDR3 is TGTGCCAGCAGTGGATGGACTAGCGGGAGCGGTGTAAACATTCAGTACTTC. The encoded protein is CASSGWTSGSGVNIQYF.

The V and J genes are TRBV25-1 and TRBJ2-3; D is unresolved. Germline loops: CDR1 MGHDK, CDR2 SYGVNS. The CDR3 is 12 amino acids. V lost 3 bases, J lost 3 bases, and 4 bases lay in between. CDR3 DNA: TGTGCCAGCAGTGACCTGACAGATACGCAGTATTTT. Protein: CASSDLTDTQYF.

The chain carries TRBV6-6 and TRBJ2-5, with 7 bases aligning to TRBD1. The germline V gene has CDR1 MNHNY and CDR2 SVGAGI (reference sequence). With V trimmed by 4 bases and J by 1 base, 6 bases remained unmatched. The CDR3 is 15 amino acids. The CDR3, as DNA: TGTGCCAGCAGTTCCTGGACAGGAGGCCAAGAGACCCAGTACTTC. Translating it yields CASSSWTGGQETQYF.

This clone was found a few times. The V gene is TRBV2, the J gene TRBJ2-1; 14 nucleotides agree with TRBD2. Trimming removed 5 bases from V and 7 bases from J; junction bases left unmatched: 7. This CDR3 has 16 residues. Germline loops: CDR1 SNHLY, CDR2 FYNNEI. The CDR3 DNA reads as TGTGCCAGCAGTCTGTTAGGGACTAGCGGGAGTAATGAGCAGTTCTTC. Its translation: CASSLLGTSGSNEQFF.

The J gene is TRBJ2-7, the V gene TRBV9; D gene unclear. Germline values: CDR1 SGDLS, CDR2 YYNGEE. V was clipped by 0 bases and J by 6 bases, with 13 bases between them. CDR3 size: 14 residues. The CDR3 DNA reads as TGTGCCAGCAGCGTAGGGTCCCCACCCGGCGAGCAGTACTTC. This sequence encodes CASSVGSPPGEQYF. Complete variable domain (other parts from reference TRBV9 and TRBJ2-7): DSGVTQTPKHLITATGQRVTLRCSPRSGDLSVYWYQQSLDQGLQFLIQYYNGEERAKGNILERFSAQQFPDLHSELNLSSLELGDSALYFCASSVGSPPGEQYFGPGTRLTVT.

The chain recombines TRBV7-2 with TRBJ2-7; 8 nucleotides match TRBD2. Germline CDR1 is SGHTA and CDR2 is FQGNSA. This CDR3 region has 15 residues. The J segment lost 2 bases and the V segment lost 5 bases, leaving 8 bases of the junction unmatched. CDR3 nucleotide sequence: TGTGCCAGCAGCCCGAGCGGGGGTACCACCTACGAGCAGTACTTC. Translation: CASSPSGGTTYEQYF.

The genes are TRBV27 and TRBJ1-1; TRBD1 matches 10 bases. The CDR3 runs to 16 residues. Germline CDR1 and CDR2: MNHEY and SMNVEV (reference sequence). V shed 8 bases, J shed 6 bases, and the junction held 15 bases outside the gene matches. CDR3: CASGQGGQGRTSEAFF. The CDR3 DNA is TGTGCCAGCGGCCAGGGGGGACAGGGGAGAACATCTGAAGCTTTCTTT.

The rearrangement joins TRBV6-4 to TRBJ2-3; 12 bases line up with TRBD2. CDR1 is MRHNA and CDR2 is SNTAGT in the germline V gene. V lost 0 bases to trimming and J lost 6 bases; unmatched junction nucleotides: 10. The CDR3 totals 18 residues. This CDR3 is CASSDSPLAGGPFDTQYF. Here the CDR3 DNA reads TGTGCCAGCAGTGACTCTCCCCTAGCGGGAGGGCCATTTGATACGCAGTATTTT.

J is TRBJ2-1 and V is TRBV2, with TRBD1 matching 8 bases. This CDR3 has 14 amino acids. J gave up 8 bases and V 1 base, and 4 bases lay outside the gene matches. CDR1 is SNHLY and CDR2 is FYNNEI in the germline V gene. The CDR3 region is CASSEGQGLYEQFF. The CDR3 DNA reads as TGTGCCAGCAGTGAAGGACAGGGGCTGTATGAGCAGTTCTTC.

V usage is TRBV19 and J usage is TRBJ2-5, with TRBD2 matching over 9 bases. The trim removed 3 bases at V and 5 bases at J, leaving 4 bases unmatched. This CDR3 spans 14 amino acids. Germline loops: CDR1 LNHDA, CDR2 SQIVND (reference sequence). CDR3 amino acids: CASSIASGAETQYF. The CDR3 coding sequence is TGTGCCAGTAGTATCGCTAGCGGGGCTGAGACCCAGTACTTC.

This clone was recorded a few times. The chain recombines TRBV6-5 with TRBJ1-2; weak D call: TRBD1 (5 bases). The germline V and J ends were trimmed by 6 bases and 4 bases, with 12 bases remaining between them. CDR3 length equals 13 residues. The germline V gene encodes CDR1 MNHEY and CDR2 SVGAGI. The CDR3: CASRGPPVYGYTF. In DNA, the CDR3 is TGTGCCAGCAGGGGGCCCCCAGTCTATGGCTACACCTTC.

The rearrangement joins TRBV10-3 to TRBJ2-2; a weak D match, TRBD2 (5 bases). The CDR3 has 16 residues. V lost 4 bases to trimming and J lost 4 bases, with 16 bases between them. The germline V gene encodes CDR1 ENHRY and CDR2 SYGVKD. CDR3 in amino acids: CAISGEKSYVTGELFF. The CDR3 DNA reads TGTGCCATCAGTGGGGAGAAGTCGTATGTCACCGGGGAGCTGTTTTTT.

This clone has a handful of counts. This chain links TRBV6-5 with TRBJ2-7; D is unresolved. Germline V gene lookup returns CDR1 MNHEY and CDR2 SVGAGI. This CDR3 contains 11 residues. Trimming cost V 2 bases and J 7 bases, with 6 bases left between them. For the CDR3, the DNA is TGTGCCAGCAGTTACGAGAGGGAGCAGTACTTC. Translating gives CASSYEREQYF.

The chain couples TRBV7-9 to TRBJ1-2, with TRBD1 as a possible D gene (6 bases). Trimming shortened V by 4 bases and J by 5 bases, and 11 bases separated the two germline ends. The V gene's germline CDR1 is SEHNR and CDR2 FQNEAQ (reference sequence). There are 13 residues in the CDR3. The CDR3 DNA reads TGTGCCAGCAGCTCCACAGGGACATATGGCTACACCTTC. It yields the protein CASSSTGTYGYTF.

The V and J genes are TRBV10-1 and TRBJ1-5; 8 bases map to TRBD1. Germline V lookup: CDR1 WNHNN, CDR2 SYGVQD (reference sequence). This CDR3 is built from 14 residues. Trimming removed 4 bases from V and 6 bases from J; junction bases left unmatched: 5. The CDR3 spells CASSAGQGGQPQHF. The CDR3 nucleotides are TGCGCCAGCAGTGCCGGACAGGGCGGTCAGCCCCAGCATTTT.